The 4 T cell receptor beta chains below were found in one sample sequenced in a study of human T cells and chemical hapten exposure. Time point of the sample: patch test 1, 2 weeks after DPC sensitization. Treatment: therapeutic diphenylcyclopropenone sensitization with weekly scalp DPC. TCRdb analysed the RACE reads with MiXCR anew, one entry per CDR3 protein. The repertoire holds around 120,000 distinct CDR3 sequences, with roughly 13% as singletons. Sequenced material: whole blood, taken in connection with sensitization to the hapten diphenylcyclopropenone (DPC). These receptor sequences come from a man aged 18 to 30 with alopecia areata. Some clones in this sample may be carry-over from other donors' samples.

The chain has TRBV7-8 and TRBJ1-4, with D perhaps matching TRBD1 (6 bases). Germline lookup yields CDR1 SGHVS and CDR2 FQNEAQ. The CDR3 totals 15 residues. Deletions cut 2 bases from V and 8 bases from J, with 15 bases between. The CDR3 loop is CASSLTRGAEEKLFF. Here the CDR3 DNA reads TGTGCCAGCAGCTTAACTAGGGGGGCGGAAGAAAAACTGTTTTTT.

This clonotype was found a few times. The gene calls are TRBV5-1 and TRBJ1-5, with 7 bases that match TRBD1. Germline loops: CDR1 SGHRS, CDR2 YFSETQ. The CDR3 runs 18 residues. Trimming took 0 bases from V and 4 from J; bases not matched to a gene: 13. Here the CDR3 DNA reads TGCGCCAGCAGCTTGGAGAGAGAGACAGGGAGGGGAAATCAGCCCCAGCATTTT. Its translation is CASSLERETGRGNQPQHF.

The chain has TRBV3-1 and TRBJ2-3, with 11 bases lining up with TRBD2. J was trimmed by 2 bases and V by 3 bases; bases with no gene match: 10. The V gene's germline CDR1 is LGHDT and CDR2 YNNKEL (reference sequence). The CDR3 runs 18 residues. The CDR3 loop reads CASSHPGTSGDHTDTQYF. The CDR3 DNA is TGTGCCAGCAGCCACCCCGGGACTAGCGGAGACCACACAGATACGCAGTATTTT.

This clonotype turned up a few times. The CDR3 coding sequence is TGTGCCAGCAGCCCCATTAGGGACACTGAAGCTTTCTTT. This sequence encodes CASSPIRDTEAFF. The rearrangement links TRBV14 to TRBJ1-1; D remains ambiguous. Trimming pared 4 bases from V and 3 bases from J, leaving 9 bases between. The CDR3 has 13 amino acids. The V gene's germline CDR1 is SGHDN and CDR2 FVKESK.